The 25 T cell receptor beta chains below all came from one sample that was sequenced in a study of cytomegalovirus exposure and HLA in healthy donors. Primers included in the PCR were 60 Vbeta and 13 Jbeta primers. Repertoires were generated with immunoSEQ multiplex PCR, while TCRdb's copy carries only in-frame clones and drops some. The table includes under 150,000 clones, approximately 89% detected once. Sequenced input: PBMCs. These receptors originate from a woman in her twenties or thirties in good health and CMV-seropositive.

V is TRBV2 and J is TRBJ2-1; the D is unclear. Germline lookup yields CDR1 SNHLY and CDR2 FYNNEI. Trimming cost V 1 base and J 0 bases, with 10 bases left between them. The CDR3 has 16 amino acids. The DNA of the CDR3 is TGTGCCAGCAGTGAAGTTGGCGGTAGCTCCTACAATGAGCAGTTCTTC. Residues: CASSEVGGSSYNEQFF.

V and J are TRBV28 and TRBJ2-1; 8 nucleotides match TRBD2. With 3 bases clipped from V and 6 bases from J, the junction kept 7 bases outside the gene matches. The V gene's germline CDR1 is MDHEN and CDR2 SYDVKM. CDR3 length: 15 amino acids. The CDR3 DNA reads as TGTGCCAGCAGTTTTCCCCCCGGGACTAGCAATGAGCAGTTCTTC. Its protein product is CASSFPPGTSNEQFF.

The J gene is TRBJ2-2, the V gene TRBV7-9, with D perhaps matching TRBD1 (6 bases). CDR1 is SEHNR and CDR2 is FQNEAQ in the germline V gene (reference sequence). The V and J ends lost 8 bases and 4 bases respectively, with 17 bases between them. The CDR3 length is 15 residues. As DNA, the CDR3 is TGTGCCAGCGCACCCCAGGGGAGCGGCACCGGGGAGCTGTTTTTT. Its translation: CASAPQGSGTGELFF.

The chain employs TRBV10-3 and TRBJ2-7; no clear D. CDR1 and CDR2 from the germline V gene are ENHRY and SYGVKD. The ends were cut back, 2 bases at V and 3 bases at J, with 5 bases in the middle. The CDR3 is 12 amino acids. The CDR3, as DNA: TGTGCCATCAGTGAGCAGATCTACGAGCAGTACTTC. Residues: CAISEQIYEQYF.

This clone has a handful of counts. The J gene is TRBJ2-2, the V gene TRBV9; 8 nucleotides align to TRBD2. CDR3 size: 16 residues. With 4 bases clipped from V and 6 bases from J, the junction kept 11 bases outside the gene matches. Per germline, CDR1 SGDLS and CDR2 YYNGEE. CDR3 residues: CASSPGGSGTAGELFF. The CDR3 nucleotides are TGTGCCAGCAGCCCCGGGGGTAGCGGGACGGCCGGGGAGCTGTTTTTT.

V gene TRBV7-9 combines with J gene TRBJ2-1; TRBD2 matches at 13 bases. The V and J ends lost 4 bases and 6 bases, in that order; junction bases with no gene match: 3. CDR3 length equals 15 residues. Per the germline V gene, CDR1 is SEHNR and CDR2 is FQNEAQ (reference sequence). As DNA, the CDR3 is TGTGCCAGCAGCTGGACTAGCGGGAGAACCAATGAGCAGTTCTTC. Its translation is CASSWTSGRTNEQFF. Using reference TRBV7-9 and TRBJ2-1 for the parts outside the CDR3, the full variable domain is DTGVSQNPRHKITKRGQNVTFRCDPISEHNRLYWYRQTLGQGPEFLTYFQNEAQLEKSRLLSDRFSAERPKGSFSTLEIQRTEQGDSAMYLCASSWTSGRTNEQFFGPGTRLTVL.

A single count supports this clone. V usage is TRBV6-6 and J usage is TRBJ2-3; 9 bases are shared with TRBD1. The CDR3 contains 15 residues. V lost 2 bases, J lost 5 bases, and 5 bases stayed unmatched. CDR1 is MNHNY, CDR2 SVGAGI, per germline (reference sequence). CDR3 in amino acids: CASSYQGQGQDTQYF. The CDR3 region has the DNA TGTGCCAGCAGTTACCAAGGACAGGGGCAAGATACGCAGTATTTT.

The chain has TRBV6-6 and TRBJ2-7, with D unresolved. Germline assignment: CDR1 MNHNY and CDR2 SVGAGI (reference sequence). The CDR3 consists of 14 residues. Trimming took off 0 bases at V and 1 base at J, with 7 bases between the two ends. The CDR3 DNA sequence: TGTGCCAGCAGTTACTCGGTGGAGTCCTACGAGCAGTACTTC. Amino acids: CASSYSVESYEQYF.

The V gene is TRBV5-1, the J gene TRBJ1-1; D is ambiguous. V lost 1 base, J lost 3 bases, and 7 bases lay in between. The V gene's germline CDR1 is SGHRS and CDR2 YFSETQ. There are 13 residues in the CDR3. CDR3 nucleotides: TGCGCCAGCAGCTTGACTGAGGACACTGAAGCTTTCTTT. It encodes CASSLTEDTEAFF. The full variable domain, completed using reference TRBV5-1 and TRBJ1-1, is KAGVTQTPRYLIKTRGQQVTLSCSPISGHRSVSWYQQTPGQGLQFLFEYFSETQRNKGNFPGRFSGRQFSNSRSEMNVSTLELGDSALYLCASSLTEDTEAFFGQGTRLTVV.

This chain uses TRBV7-3 with TRBJ2-1; 7 nucleotides align to TRBD2. CDR1 is SGHTA and CDR2 is FQGTGA in the germline V gene. The V gene end was trimmed by 6 bases and the J gene end by 7 bases; junction bases not matched to a gene: 6. The CDR3 has 13 residues. The CDR3 DNA reads TGTGCCAGCAGAGCCGGGACTAAAAATGAGCAGTTCTTC. Translating gives CASRAGTKNEQFF.

This sequence joins TRBV10-3 and TRBJ2-5, with TRBD1 matching over 7 bases. Trimming at V came to 10 bases and at J to 2 bases, leaving 13 bases not matched to a gene. Per the germline V gene, CDR1 is ENHRY and CDR2 is SYGVKD. The CDR3 consists of 15 residues. CDR3 DNA: TGTGCCACCTACTCAGGGACAGAATATCAAGAGACCCAGTACTTC. This sequence encodes CATYSGTEYQETQYF.

V and J are TRBV9 and TRBJ2-7; perhaps TRBD2 as D (5 bases). Germline CDR1 and CDR2: SGDLS and YYNGEE. V was trimmed by 4 bases and J by 2 bases, leaving 13 bases between them. The CDR3 length is 14 residues. This CDR3 is CASSTSPVTYEQYF. DNA of the CDR3: TGTGCCAGCAGCACTAGTCCAGTCACCTACGAGCAGTACTTC.

A few counts support this clone. The genes are TRBV5-1 and TRBJ2-6; the match to TRBD2 covers 10 bases. V lost 3 bases, J lost 16 bases, and 13 bases stayed unmatched. This CDR3 is 15 amino acids long. Germline V CDR1 and CDR2: SGHRS, YFSETQ. The CDR3: CASSSDGTSDRWLTF. In DNA form, the CDR3 reads TGCGCCAGCAGCTCGGATGGGACTAGCGACCGTTGGCTGACTTTC.

V is TRBV19 and J is TRBJ2-1; 7 positions agree with TRBD2. J lost 7 bases, V lost 3 bases, and 3 bases had no gene match. This CDR3 contains 13 residues. The germline CDR1 and CDR2 sequences are LNHDA and SQIVND (reference sequence). The CDR3 here is CASSIGTMNEQFF. The CDR3 nucleotides read TGTGCCAGTAGTATTGGGACTATGAATGAGCAGTTCTTC.

The rearrangement links TRBV25-1 to TRBJ1-1; D possibly corresponds to TRBD1 (5 bases). Per germline, CDR1 MGHDK and CDR2 SYGVNS. Deletions cut 8 bases from V and 1 base from J, with 8 bases between. The CDR3 sequence is 12 residues long. DNA of the CDR3: TGTGCCAGCGGGGGAGGGAACACTGAAGCTTTCTTT. Amino acids: CASGGGNTEAFF.

With regard to this clone: A read error may produce the germline difference seen at one junction end. The identical CDR3 is also encoded by other nucleotide sequences in the sample. The chain links TRBV2 to TRBJ1-5; D gene uncertain. The CDR3 is 14 amino acids. CDR1 and CDR2 (germline): SNHLY, FYNNEI. CDR3 bases: TGTGCCAGCAGTGAATCGGGTTATCATCAGCCCCAGCACTTT. Translating gives CASSESGYHQPQHF.

The chain couples TRBV5-4 to TRBJ2-1; no clear D. Germline CDR1 SGHNT, CDR2 YYREEE (reference sequence). The V gene lost 2 bases and the J gene lost 8 bases, with 5 bases spanning the gap. The CDR3 runs 11 residues. CDR3 protein: CASSFEYEQFF. The CDR3 region has the DNA TGTGCCAGCAGCTTTGAGTATGAGCAGTTCTTC.

V and J are TRBV30 and TRBJ1-3; a weak D match, TRBD1 (5 bases). Trimming cost V 5 bases and J 4 bases, with 9 bases left between them. The CDR3 covers 12 residues. Germline V gives CDR1 GTSNPN, CDR2 SVGIG (reference sequence). As DNA, the CDR3 is TGTGCCTGGGACAGTGGAGGAAACACCATATATTTT. This translates into CAWDSGGNTIYF. Full variable domain (outside the CDR3, taken from reference TRBV30 and TRBJ1-3): SQTIHQWPATLVQPVGSPLSLECTVEGTSNPNLYWYRQAAGRGLQLLFYSVGIGQISSEVPQNLSASRPQDRQFILSSKKLLLSDSGFYLCAWDSGGNTIYFGEGSWLTVV.

The chain has TRBV5-1 and TRBJ2-5, with a possible D match to TRBD2 (6 bases). CDR3 length: 15 amino acids. Trimming stripped 2 bases from V and 4 bases from J, with 15 bases between. Germline V gene lookup returns CDR1 SGHRS and CDR2 YFSETQ. The CDR3 region is CASSFSDQGGETQYF. The CDR3 region has the DNA TGCGCCAGCAGCTTCAGCGACCAGGGAGGAGAGACCCAGTACTTC.

This clone occurred once. The chain couples TRBV28 to TRBJ1-3, with D maybe TRBD1 (6 bases). The CDR3 has 13 residues. With 8 bases removed from V and 2 bases from J, the gap between germline ends came to 10 bases. Germline V gene data show CDR1 as MDHEN and CDR2 as SYDVKM. Here the CDR3 DNA reads TGTGCCAGCTGCCGGACAGCTGGAAACACCATATATTTT. Residues: CASCRTAGNTIYF.

The chain couples TRBV5-6 to TRBJ2-7, with TRBD1 identical over 11 bases. The CDR3 runs to 18 residues. Germline V CDR1 and CDR2: SGHDT, YYEEEE. J was trimmed by 0 bases and V by 6 bases; bases with no gene match: 14. CDR3 residues: CASTQDGTGTGGSYEQYF. The CDR3 nucleotides read TGTGCCAGCACCCAGGATGGAACGGGGACAGGGGGCTCCTACGAGCAGTACTTC.

This chain links TRBV19 with TRBJ2-6; D possibly corresponds to TRBD1 (5 bases). CDR3 length equals 15 residues. Germline assignment: CDR1 LNHDA and CDR2 SQIVND (reference sequence). The germline V and J ends were trimmed by 7 bases and 0 bases, with 10 bases remaining between them. The CDR3 nucleotides read TGTGCCAGTACCCCAAGGGGCTCTGGGGCCAACGTCCTGACTTTC. Its translation: CASTPRGSGANVLTF.

The chain has TRBV5-6 and TRBJ2-1, with D uncertain. Trimming removed 4 bases from V and 10 bases from J, with 12 bases in between. Germline lookup yields CDR1 SGHDT and CDR2 YYEEEE. This CDR3 is 12 amino acids long. In nucleotides, the CDR3 is TGTGCCAGCAGCCCCCGACTGAAGGAGCAGTTCTTC. It specifies CASSPRLKEQFF.

The V gene is TRBV27, the J gene TRBJ2-5; D might be TRBD1 (5 bases). The J call is in doubt because the DNA end fits TRBJ2-7 better. Germline V CDR1 and CDR2: MNHEY, SMNVEV (reference sequence). This CDR3 is 13 amino acids long. The DNA of the CDR3 is TGTGCCAGCCTGGGGCTCTCAACCTACGAGCAGTACTTC. Residues: CASLGLSTYEQYF.

The CDR3 loop is CASSLKGGAPTEQYF. The DNA for the CDR3 is TGTGCCAGCAGTCTTAAAGGGGGCGCCCCGACCGAGCAGTACTTC. The V call is TRBV28, the J call TRBJ2-7; 7 bases are shared with TRBD1. The junction had 13 bases not matched to a gene; V was cut back by 5 bases and J by 6 bases. CDR1 MDHEN and CDR2 SYDVKM come from the germline V gene. This CDR3 has 15 amino acids.